One sample yielded the 29 T cell receptor beta chains listed below, sequenced in a study of Graves' ophthalmopathy and Graves' hyperthyroidism. Scientists amplified the TCR beta CDR3 regions from RNA transcripts. First-round RT-PCR with HTBI primers preceded a second-round multiplex PCR. TCRdb analysed the multiplex PCR reads with MiXCR anew, one entry per CDR3 protein. The sample has 500,000 to 700,000 distinct CDR3 sequences; 20% to 25% are singletons. Sequenced sample: peripheral blood. Source of these receptors: a woman under 30 with stable Graves' hyperthyroidism. Some clones in this sample may be carry-over from other donors' samples.

This clonotype was recorded at least ten times. The V gene is TRBV6-5, the J gene TRBJ2-7; 8 positions match TRBD2. CDR3 size: 15 residues. The junction had 12 bases not matched to a gene; V was cut back by 8 bases and J by 3 bases. The V gene's germline CDR1 is MNHEY and CDR2 SVGAGI. CDR3 coding DNA: TGTGCCAGCCAATTAAGGCCGGGGGGGTACTACGAGCAGTACTTC. As protein: CASQLRPGGYYEQYF.

As DNA, the CDR3 is TGTGCCTGGGCGGGGACAGCCTTATATTTT. Protein sequence: CAWAGTALYF. The gene calls are TRBV30 and TRBJ1-3, with TRBD1 matching over 7 bases. CDR1 and CDR2 from the germline V gene are GTSNPN and SVGIG (reference sequence). CDR3 size: 10 residues. V lost 5 bases to trimming and J lost 14 bases; unmatched junction nucleotides: 6.

This clonotype was observed many times. The chain recombines TRBV6-5 with TRBJ2-7; 9 bases line up with TRBD1. CDR3 size: 15 residues. Germline CDR1 MNHEY, CDR2 SVGAGI. Trimming cost V 7 bases and J 0 bases; bases outside gene matches: 7. The CDR3 DNA sequence: TGTGCCAGCACTTCGGGGACAGGGAGCTCCTACGAGCAGTACTTC. It specifies CASTSGTGSSYEQYF.

The chain employs TRBV12-3 or TRBV12-4 and TRBJ2-7; D may be TRBD1 (6 bases). The CDR3 has 14 residues. Trimming pared 3 bases from V and 1 base from J, leaving 10 bases between. CDR3 loop: CASSFGQPSYEQYF. CDR3 sequence (DNA): TGTGCCAGCAGTTTTGGACAGCCGTCCTACGAGCAGTACTTC.

This clonotype was found a few times. This chain joins TRBV25-1 and TRBJ2-5; 8 positions agree with TRBD2. Germline CDR1 is MGHDK and CDR2 is SYGVNS. V was pared by 3 bases and J by 1 base, with 7 bases of the junction left unmatched. This CDR3 comprises 16 residues. The CDR3 sequence: CASSEGSGAFQETQYF. The CDR3 nucleotides are TGTGCCAGCAGTGAGGGTAGCGGGGCCTTCCAAGAGACCCAGTACTTC.

This clonotype was seen only a few times. The chain links TRBV29-1 to TRBJ1-2; tentatively, D is TRBD1 (5 bases). The CDR3 length is 14 residues. Germline V gives CDR1 SQVTM, CDR2 ANQGSEA. V was cut by 7 bases and J by 0 bases, with 15 bases left in between. The CDR3: CSANDRRANYGYTF. The DNA for the CDR3 is TGCAGCGCTAACGACAGAAGAGCTAACTATGGCTACACCTTC.

This clonotype appeared many times. The gene calls are TRBV7-2 and TRBJ2-3, with 13 bases that match TRBD2. The germline CDR1 and CDR2 sequences are SGHTA and FQGNSA. The J segment lost 5 bases and the V segment lost 5 bases, leaving 4 bases of the junction unmatched. The CDR3 extends over 15 amino acids. CDR3 coding DNA: TGTGCCAGCAGCGTTAGACTAGCGGGAGGAGATACGCAGTATTTT. It yields the protein CASSVRLAGGDTQYF. Looking up the rest from reference TRBV7-2 and TRBJ2-3 gives the full variable domain: GAGVSQSPSNKVTEKGKDVELRCDPISGHTALYWYRQSLGQGLEFLIYFQGNSAPDKSGLPSDRFSAERTGGSVSTLTIQRTQQEDSAVYLCASSVRLAGGDTQYFGPGTRLTVL.

J is TRBJ1-3 and V is TRBV20-1; D perhaps matches TRBD1 (5 bases). Germline V gene sequence: CDR1 DFQATT, CDR2 SNEGSKA (reference sequence). This CDR3 spans 17 amino acids. With 1 base removed from V and 0 bases from J, the gap between germline ends came to 16 bases. This chain's CDR3 is CSARVRRGEVSGNTIYF. CDR3 nucleotide sequence: TGCAGTGCTAGAGTGAGGAGAGGGGAAGTCTCTGGAAACACCATATATTTT.

This clonotype has only a few counts. The chain uses TRBV28 and TRBJ1-2, with a weak D call TRBD1 (5 bases). The length of the CDR3 is 13 residues. Germline lookup yields CDR1 MDHEN and CDR2 SYDVKM. V was cut by 2 bases and J by 7 bases, with 11 bases left in between. The CDR3: CASSLEGSAGYTF. Here the CDR3 DNA reads TGTGCCAGCAGTTTAGAGGGGTCGGCTGGCTACACCTTC.

J is TRBJ1-3 and V is TRBV30, with TRBD1 as a possible D gene (5 bases). Trimming took 5 bases from V and 0 from J, leaving 14 bases between them. Germline loops: CDR1 GTSNPN, CDR2 SVGIG (reference sequence). The CDR3 has 15 residues. The CDR3 nucleotides read TGTGCCTGGGGCACCGGGACCGACTCTGGAAACACCATATATTTT. Amino acids: CAWGTGTDSGNTIYF.

The chain employs TRBV5-1 and TRBJ2-7, with a possible D match to TRBD2 (5 bases). The CDR3 totals 13 residues. Germline V gene data show CDR1 as SGHRS and CDR2 as YFSETQ. V dropped 2 bases and J dropped 6 bases, with 12 bases sitting between them. The CDR3 loop is CASSFWGEGEQYF. DNA of the CDR3: TGCGCCAGCAGCTTCTGGGGAGAGGGCGAGCAGTACTTC.

This clonotype has ten or more counts. The genes are TRBV12-3 or TRBV12-4 and TRBJ1-1, with 9 nucleotides matching TRBD1. The V and J ends lost 6 bases and 4 bases, in that order; junction bases with no gene match: 6. The CDR3 loop spans 14 amino acids. CDR3 bases: TGTGCCAGCAGGGTCTCGACAGGGGGCACTGAAGCTTTCTTT. Amino acids: CASRVSTGGTEAFF.

This clonotype was detected many times. The rearrangement links TRBV7-9 to TRBJ1-6, with TRBD1 matching 9 bases. V lost 4 bases to trimming and J lost 1 base; unmatched junction nucleotides: 5. This CDR3 is 17 amino acids long. Looked up from germline, CDR1 is SEHNR and CDR2 is FQNEAQ (reference sequence). CDR3 amino acids: CASSSDRGKSYNSPLHF. The DNA of the CDR3 is TGTGCCAGCAGCTCGGACAGGGGAAAATCCTATAATTCACCCCTCCACTTT.

This clonotype was seen at least ten times. This chain connects TRBV13 to TRBJ2-7; 7 nucleotides match TRBD1. CDR1 and CDR2 (germline): PRHDT, FYEKMQ (reference sequence). V trimming: 4 bases; J trimming: 3 bases; junction bases outside the gene matches: 9. The CDR3 has 15 residues. Written as DNA, the CDR3 is TGTGCCAGCAGCTCCACGACAGGGATCGGCTACGAGCAGTACTTC. It translates to CASSSTTGIGYEQYF.

Ten or more counts support this clonotype. V and J are TRBV18 and TRBJ2-4; 7 bases match TRBD1. The germline gives CDR1 KGHSH, CDR2 LQKENI. The CDR3 is made up of 14 amino acids. The V segment lost 5 bases and the J segment 7 bases; nucleotides outside the gene matches: 8. This CDR3 is CASSKGQPQNIQYF. CDR3 in DNA: TGTGCCAGCTCAAAGGGACAGCCTCAGAACATTCAGTACTTC. Based on the CDR3 plus reference TRBV18 and TRBJ2-4, the full variable domain is NAGVMQNPRHLVRRRGQEARLRCSPMKGHSHVYWYRQLPEEGLKFMVYLQKENIIDESGMPKERFSAEFPKEGPSILRIQQVVRGDSAAYFCASSKGQPQNIQYFGAGTRLSVL.

This clonotype appeared many times. The rearrangement joins TRBV6-1 to TRBJ2-7, with 8 bases fitting TRBD2. Per the germline V gene, CDR1 is MNHNS and CDR2 is SASEGT. The CDR3 is made up of 14 amino acids. V dropped 5 bases and J dropped 1; count of bases not matched to a gene: 4. CDR3 DNA sequence: TGTGCCAGCAGTATAGCGGGGTTGTCCTACGAGCAGTACTTC. Its translation: CASSIAGLSYEQYF.

J is TRBJ2-7 and V is TRBV5-1, with D possibly TRBD1 on 5 matching bases. Germline values: CDR1 SGHRS, CDR2 YFSETQ. The CDR3 length is 15 residues. Trimming stripped 1 base from V and 4 bases from J, with 15 bases between. CDR3 nucleotide sequence: TGCGCCAGCAGCTTGTATGGACAAAGCCCTTACGAGCAGTACTTC. This encodes CASSLYGQSPYEQYF.

The sample holds many counts of this clonotype. The chain has TRBV11-1 and TRBJ2-5, with 7 bases that match TRBD1. The ends lost 5 bases at V and 5 bases at J; junction bases unmatched: 2. The CDR3 sequence is 12 residues long. CDR1 and CDR2 (germline): SGHAT, FQDESV (reference sequence). The CDR3 DNA reads as TGTGCCAGCAGCCGGACAGGCGAGACCCAGTACTTC. This gives the protein CASSRTGETQYF.

The chain recombines TRBV12-3 or TRBV12-4 with TRBJ1-2; no clear D. The ends were cut back, 2 bases at V and 5 bases at J, with 15 bases in the middle. The CDR3 is made up of 15 amino acids. The CDR3 loop reads CASSLTPGTDYGYTF. The CDR3 region has the DNA TGTGCCAGCAGTTTAACACCGGGAACAGATTATGGCTACACCTTC.

At least ten counts were recorded for this clonotype. The rearrangement links TRBV29-1 to TRBJ1-1, with D possibly being TRBD1 (5 bases). From germline, CDR1 is SQVTM and CDR2 ANQGSEA. The CDR3 has 13 residues. The ends were cut back, 5 bases at V and 6 bases at J, with 16 bases in the middle. Here the CDR3 DNA reads TGCAGCGTTTGGGACGACCCGAAAGCTGAAGCTTTCTTT. This encodes CSVWDDPKAEAFF.

This clonotype turned up a few times. The chain employs TRBV6-5 and TRBJ1-1; D might be TRBD1 (6 bases). Germline V gene sequence: CDR1 MNHEY, CDR2 SVGAGI. The V and J ends lost 0 bases and 8 bases respectively, with 13 bases between them. CDR3 length equals 14 residues. The CDR3 here is CASSYSVRQAEAFF. The CDR3 DNA follows: TGTGCCAGCAGTTACTCGGTAAGACAGGCGGAAGCTTTCTTT.

This clonotype was seen a few times. The chain carries TRBV30 and TRBJ1-6; weak D call: TRBD1 (5 bases). V lost 0 bases, J lost 8 bases, and 14 bases lay in between. The CDR3 is made up of 15 amino acids. CDR1 is GTSNPN and CDR2 is SVGIG in the germline V gene (reference sequence). CDR3 in amino acids: CAWSVGAGSDSPLHF. The CDR3 nucleotides read TGTGCCTGGAGTGTAGGGGCAGGATCGGATTCACCCCTCCACTTT.

The sample holds many counts of this clonotype. This chain uses TRBV29-1 with TRBJ1-2; TRBD1 matches at 11 bases. The CDR3 covers 13 residues. Germline lookup yields CDR1 SQVTM and CDR2 ANQGSEA. The ends lost 7 bases at V and 4 bases at J; junction bases unmatched: 5. The DNA for the CDR3 is TGCAGCGCTGGGACAGGGGGATGCTATGGCTACACCTTC. Translation gives CSAGTGGCYGYTF.

This clonotype was seen more than once but under ten times. This chain links TRBV6-5 with TRBJ1-2; a possible D gene is TRBD1 (5 bases). The CDR3 runs to 11 residues. V gave up 4 bases and J gave up 8 bases, with 8 bases separating them. Per the germline V gene, CDR1 is MNHEY and CDR2 is SVGAGI. The CDR3 region is CASSSRDGYTF. CDR3 coding DNA: TGTGCCAGCAGTTCGAGGGACGGCTACACCTTC.

V and J are TRBV11-1 and TRBJ1-6; 10 bases are a match to TRBD1. The CDR3 loop spans 15 amino acids. The V gene end was trimmed by 2 bases and the J gene end by 10 bases; junction bases not matched to a gene: 5. Germline V gene lookup returns CDR1 SGHAT and CDR2 FQDESV (reference sequence). The DNA for the CDR3 is TGTGCCAGCAGCTTAATCGACAGGGGGCGATCACCCCTCCACTTT. This translates into CASSLIDRGRSPLHF.

This clonotype was counted many times. This chain links TRBV6-1 with TRBJ2-7, with D perhaps TRBD2 (5 bases). The length of the CDR3 is 14 residues. Trimming pared 5 bases from V and 3 bases from J, leaving 14 bases between. In germline, CDR1 is MNHNS, CDR2 SASEGT. CDR3 in amino acids: CASSPQLENYEQYF. CDR3 nucleotide sequence: TGTGCCAGCAGTCCCCAACTAGAAAACTACGAGCAGTACTTC.

A few counts support this clonotype. The rearrangement links TRBV10-3 to TRBJ2-7, with D maybe TRBD1 (5 bases). This CDR3 spans 14 amino acids. CDR1 and CDR2 from the germline V gene are ENHRY and SYGVKD. V was shortened by 4 bases and J by 4 bases, with 14 bases between the two germline ends. The DNA for the CDR3 is TGTGCCATCAGTGGGGGCGACAAGCCTTACGAGCAGTACTTC. It encodes CAISGGDKPYEQYF.

This clonotype was counted between two and nine times. The chain carries TRBV4-2 and TRBJ1-5; a possible D gene is TRBD1 (6 bases). This CDR3 has 15 residues. The germline V gene has CDR1 LGHNA and CDR2 YNFKEQ. Trimming pared 1 base from V and 5 bases from J, leaving 12 bases between. The CDR3 region has the DNA TGTGCCAGCAGCCAAGCCAGGGGAAGTGATCAGCCCCAGCATTTT. Its protein is CASSQARGSDQPQHF.

CDR3 DNA sequence: TGTGCCGCTGGGGGACAGGGTGACACCGGGGAGCTGTTTTTT. Amino acid sequence: CAAGGQGDTGELFF. V is TRBV12-3 or TRBV12-4 and J is TRBJ2-2; 9 bases map to TRBD1. Trimming at V came to 11 bases and at J to 3 bases, leaving 7 bases not matched to a gene. This CDR3 is built from 14 residues.